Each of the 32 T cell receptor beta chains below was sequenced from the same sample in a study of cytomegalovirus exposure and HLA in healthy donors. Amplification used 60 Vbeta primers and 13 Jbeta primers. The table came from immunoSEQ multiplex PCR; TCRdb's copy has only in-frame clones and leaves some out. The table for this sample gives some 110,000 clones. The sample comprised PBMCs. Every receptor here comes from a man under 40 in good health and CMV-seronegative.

The CDR3: CASSLDLTGNQPQHF. CDR3 nucleotides: TGTGCCAGCAGCTTAGATCTTACGGGGAATCAGCCCCAGCATTTT. This chain connects TRBV11-2 to TRBJ1-5; D is unclear. The CDR3 has 15 amino acids. V lost 0 bases and J lost 4, with 10 bases in between. From germline, CDR1 is SGHAT and CDR2 FQNNGV.

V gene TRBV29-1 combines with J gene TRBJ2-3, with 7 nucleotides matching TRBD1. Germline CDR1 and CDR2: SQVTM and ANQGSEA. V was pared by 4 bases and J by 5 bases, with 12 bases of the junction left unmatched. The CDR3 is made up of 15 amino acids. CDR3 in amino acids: CSVAVTGSAGDTQYF. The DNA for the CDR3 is TGCAGCGTTGCTGTGACAGGGAGCGCGGGAGATACGCAGTATTTT.

The CDR3: CASTSGGANEQFF. The DNA for the CDR3 is TGTGCCAGTACTAGCGGAGGGGCCAATGAGCAGTTCTTC. V is TRBV19 and J is TRBJ2-1; 7 bases are shared with TRBD2. Germline V lookup: CDR1 LNHDA, CDR2 SQIVND (reference sequence). V shed 7 bases, J shed 6 bases, and the junction held 6 bases outside the gene matches. This CDR3 has 13 amino acids.

The CDR3 spells CASSHGHTYNEQFF. The DNA for the CDR3 is TGTGCCAGCAGTCATGGTCACACCTACAATGAGCAGTTCTTC. V and J are TRBV28 and TRBJ2-1, with D uncertain. Trimming cost V 5 bases and J 2 bases, with 10 bases left between them. CDR3 length: 14 amino acids. Germline lookup yields CDR1 MDHEN and CDR2 SYDVKM. The variable domain in full, completed from reference TRBV28 and TRBJ2-1, reads DVKVTQSSRYLVKRTGEKVFLECVQDMDHENMFWYRQDPGLGLRLIYFSYDVKMKEKGDIPEGYSVSREKKERFSLILESASTNQTSMYLCASSHGHTYNEQFFGPGTRLTVL.

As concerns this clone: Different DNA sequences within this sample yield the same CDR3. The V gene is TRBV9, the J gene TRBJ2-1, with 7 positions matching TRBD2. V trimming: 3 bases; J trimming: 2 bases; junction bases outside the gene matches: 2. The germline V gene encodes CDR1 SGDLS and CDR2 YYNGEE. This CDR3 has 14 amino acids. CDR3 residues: CASSGTSAYNEQFF. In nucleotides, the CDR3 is TGTGCCAGCAGCGGCACTAGCGCCTACAATGAGCAGTTCTTC.

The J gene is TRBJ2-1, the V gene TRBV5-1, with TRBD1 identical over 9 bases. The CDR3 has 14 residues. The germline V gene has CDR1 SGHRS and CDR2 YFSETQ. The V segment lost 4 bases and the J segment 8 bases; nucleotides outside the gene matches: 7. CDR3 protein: CASSQANRGHEQFF. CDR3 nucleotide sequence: TGCGCCAGCAGCCAGGCAAACAGGGGGCATGAGCAGTTCTTC.

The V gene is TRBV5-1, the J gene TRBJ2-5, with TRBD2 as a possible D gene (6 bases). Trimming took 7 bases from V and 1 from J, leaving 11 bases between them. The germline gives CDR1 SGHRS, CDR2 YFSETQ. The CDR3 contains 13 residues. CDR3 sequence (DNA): TGCGCCAGCTCGGGACTCCTCCAAGAGACCCAGTACTTC. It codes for CASSGLLQETQYF.

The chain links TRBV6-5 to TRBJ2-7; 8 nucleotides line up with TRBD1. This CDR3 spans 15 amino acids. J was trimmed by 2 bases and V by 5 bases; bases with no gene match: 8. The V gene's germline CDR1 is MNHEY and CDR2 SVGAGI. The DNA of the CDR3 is TGTGCCAGCAGTCTATCACAGGGGGACCCCTACGAGCAGTACTTC. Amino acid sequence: CASSLSQGDPYEQYF.

As DNA, the CDR3 is TGTGCCTGGAGTGAAGGGGTAACCACTAATGAAAAACTGTTTTTT. Translation: CAWSEGVTTNEKLFF. The gene calls are TRBV30 and TRBJ1-4, with D possibly TRBD1 on 5 matching bases. The CDR3 has 15 amino acids. CDR1 is GTSNPN, CDR2 SVGIG, per germline (reference sequence). The V gene lost 1 base and the J gene lost 2 bases, with 11 bases spanning the gap.

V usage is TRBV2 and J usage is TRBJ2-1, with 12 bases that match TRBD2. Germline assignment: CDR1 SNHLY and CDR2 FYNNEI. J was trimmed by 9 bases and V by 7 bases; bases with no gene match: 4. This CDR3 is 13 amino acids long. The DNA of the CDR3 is TGTGCCAGCAACGGACTAGCGGGGAGTGAGCAGTTCTTC. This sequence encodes CASNGLAGSEQFF.

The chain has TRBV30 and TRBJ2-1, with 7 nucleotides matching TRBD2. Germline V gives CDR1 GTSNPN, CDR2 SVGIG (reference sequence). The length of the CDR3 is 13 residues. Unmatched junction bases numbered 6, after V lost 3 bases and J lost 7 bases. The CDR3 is CAWRRTSQNEQFF. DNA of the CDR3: TGTGCCTGGAGACGGACTAGTCAGAATGAGCAGTTCTTC.

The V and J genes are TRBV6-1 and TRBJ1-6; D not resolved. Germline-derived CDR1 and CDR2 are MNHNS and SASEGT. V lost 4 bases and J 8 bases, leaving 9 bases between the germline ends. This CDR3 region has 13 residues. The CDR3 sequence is CASSGESDSPLHF. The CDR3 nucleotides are TGTGCCAGCAGTGGGGAGAGCGATTCACCCCTCCACTTT.

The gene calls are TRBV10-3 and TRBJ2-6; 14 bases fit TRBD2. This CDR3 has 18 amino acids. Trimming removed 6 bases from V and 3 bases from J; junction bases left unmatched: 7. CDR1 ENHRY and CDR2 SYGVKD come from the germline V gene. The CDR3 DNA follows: TGTGCCATCAGACGCGGACTAGCGGGAGGCAGTGGGGCCAACGTCCTGACTTTC. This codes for CAIRRGLAGGSGANVLTF.

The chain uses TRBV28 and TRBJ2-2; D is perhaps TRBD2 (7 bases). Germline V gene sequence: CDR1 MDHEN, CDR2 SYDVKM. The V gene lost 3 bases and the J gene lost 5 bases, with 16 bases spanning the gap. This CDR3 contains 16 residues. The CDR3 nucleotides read TGTGCCAGCAGTTTTGCCGGGGGGCGGGGGACCGGGGAGCTGTTTTTT. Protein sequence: CASSFAGGRGTGELFF.

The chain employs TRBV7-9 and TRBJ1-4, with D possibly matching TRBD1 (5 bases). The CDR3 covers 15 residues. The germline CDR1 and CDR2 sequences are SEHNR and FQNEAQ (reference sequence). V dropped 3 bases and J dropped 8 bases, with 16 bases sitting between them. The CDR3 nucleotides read TGTGCCAGCAGCTTGGCAACGGGACTATTCGAAAAACTGTTTTTT. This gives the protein CASSLATGLFEKLFF.

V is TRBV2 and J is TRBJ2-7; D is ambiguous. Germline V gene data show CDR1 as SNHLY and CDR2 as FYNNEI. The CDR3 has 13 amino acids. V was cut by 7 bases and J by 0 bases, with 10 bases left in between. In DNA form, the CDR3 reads TGTGCCAGCACTATAGAAAGCTCCTACGAGCAGTACTTC. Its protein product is CASTIESSYEQYF.

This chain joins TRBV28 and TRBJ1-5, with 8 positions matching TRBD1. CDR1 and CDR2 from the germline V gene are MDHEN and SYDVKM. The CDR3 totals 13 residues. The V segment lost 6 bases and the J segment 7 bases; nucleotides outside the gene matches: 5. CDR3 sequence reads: CASSVQGGQPQHF. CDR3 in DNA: TGTGCCAGCAGCGTACAGGGGGGCCAGCCCCAGCATTTT.

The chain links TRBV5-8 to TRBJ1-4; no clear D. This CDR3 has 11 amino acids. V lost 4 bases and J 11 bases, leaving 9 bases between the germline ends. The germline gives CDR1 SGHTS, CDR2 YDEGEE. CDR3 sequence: CASSPVLKLFF. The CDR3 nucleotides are TGTGCCAGCAGCCCCGTTCTGAAACTGTTTTTT.

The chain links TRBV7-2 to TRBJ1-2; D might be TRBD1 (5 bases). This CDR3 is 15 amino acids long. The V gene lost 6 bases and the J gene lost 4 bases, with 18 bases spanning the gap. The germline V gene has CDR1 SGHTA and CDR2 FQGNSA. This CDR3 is CASRDLSGGIYGYTF. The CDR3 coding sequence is TGTGCCAGCAGGGACTTATCGGGGGGAATCTATGGCTACACCTTC.

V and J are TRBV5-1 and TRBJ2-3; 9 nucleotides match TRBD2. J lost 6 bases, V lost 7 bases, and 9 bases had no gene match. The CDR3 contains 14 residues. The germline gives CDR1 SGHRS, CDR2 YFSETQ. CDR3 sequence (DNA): TGCGCCAGCCGACTAGGCGGGAGGGAGGATACGCAGTATTTT. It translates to CASRLGGREDTQYF.

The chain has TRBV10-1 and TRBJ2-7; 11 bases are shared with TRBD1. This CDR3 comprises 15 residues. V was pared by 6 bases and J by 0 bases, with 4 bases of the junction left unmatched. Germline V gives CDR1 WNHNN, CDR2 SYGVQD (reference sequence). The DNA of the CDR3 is TGCGCCAGCAGCGCCGGGACAGGGGGCTCCTACGAGCAGTACTTC. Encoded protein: CASSAGTGGSYEQYF.

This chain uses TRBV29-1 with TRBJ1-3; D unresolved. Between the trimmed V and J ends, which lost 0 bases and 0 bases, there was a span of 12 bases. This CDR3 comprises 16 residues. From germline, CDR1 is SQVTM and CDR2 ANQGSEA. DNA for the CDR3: TGCAGCGTTGAAGATTGGACGGGAGACTCTGGAAACACCATATATTTT. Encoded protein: CSVEDWTGDSGNTIYF.

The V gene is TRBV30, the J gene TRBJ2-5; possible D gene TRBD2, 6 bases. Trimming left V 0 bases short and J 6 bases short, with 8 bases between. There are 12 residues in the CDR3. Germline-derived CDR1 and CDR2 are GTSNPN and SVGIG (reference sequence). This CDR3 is CAWSVEGKTQYF. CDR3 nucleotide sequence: TGTGCCTGGAGTGTGGAGGGGAAGACCCAGTACTTC.

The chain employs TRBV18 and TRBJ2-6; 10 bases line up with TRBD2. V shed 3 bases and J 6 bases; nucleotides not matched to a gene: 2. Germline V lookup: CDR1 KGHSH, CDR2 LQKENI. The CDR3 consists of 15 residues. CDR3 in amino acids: CASSPSGRTANVLTF. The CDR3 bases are TGTGCCAGCTCACCTAGCGGGAGGACGGCCAACGTCCTGACTTTC.

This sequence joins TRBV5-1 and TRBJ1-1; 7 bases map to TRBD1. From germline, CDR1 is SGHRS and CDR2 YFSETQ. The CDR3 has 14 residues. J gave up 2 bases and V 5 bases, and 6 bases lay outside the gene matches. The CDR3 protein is CASRPRQGNTEAFF. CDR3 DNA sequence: TGCGCCAGCAGACCTCGACAGGGTAACACTGAAGCTTTCTTT.

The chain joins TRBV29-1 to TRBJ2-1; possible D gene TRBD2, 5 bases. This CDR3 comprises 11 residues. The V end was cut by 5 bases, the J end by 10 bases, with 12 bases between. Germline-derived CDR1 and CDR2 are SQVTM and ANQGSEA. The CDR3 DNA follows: TGCAGCGTTTTACGGACTTGGGAGCAGTTCTTC. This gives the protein CSVLRTWEQFF.

In nucleotides, the CDR3 is TGTGCCAGCAGATTTAGCGGAAGCTCCTACGAGCAGTACTTC. The encoded protein is CASRFSGSSYEQYF. The chain is built from TRBV28 and TRBJ2-7; maybe TRBD2 (6 bases). CDR3 length: 14 residues. CDR1 is MDHEN and CDR2 is SYDVKM in the germline V gene. The V gene lost 6 bases and the J gene lost 0 bases, with 12 bases spanning the gap.

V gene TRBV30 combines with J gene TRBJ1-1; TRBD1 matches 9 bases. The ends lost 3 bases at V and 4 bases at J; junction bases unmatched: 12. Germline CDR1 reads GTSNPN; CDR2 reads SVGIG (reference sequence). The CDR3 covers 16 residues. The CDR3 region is CAWRGRTGEVGTEAFF. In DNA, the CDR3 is TGTGCCTGGAGGGGAAGGACAGGGGAGGTTGGCACTGAAGCTTTCTTT.

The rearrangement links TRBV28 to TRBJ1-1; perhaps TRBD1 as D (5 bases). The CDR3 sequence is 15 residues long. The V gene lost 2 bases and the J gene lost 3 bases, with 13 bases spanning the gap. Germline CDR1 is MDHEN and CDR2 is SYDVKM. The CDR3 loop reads CASSLIGAVDTEAFF. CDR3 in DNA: TGTGCCAGCAGTTTAATTGGGGCAGTGGACACTGAAGCTTTCTTT.

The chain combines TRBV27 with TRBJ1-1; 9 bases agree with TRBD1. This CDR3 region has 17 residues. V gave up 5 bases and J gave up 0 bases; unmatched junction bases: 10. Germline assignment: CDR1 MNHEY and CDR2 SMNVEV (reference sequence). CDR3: CASSRLTGGIMNTEAFF. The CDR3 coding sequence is TGTGCCAGCAGTAGATTGACAGGGGGAATCATGAACACTGAAGCTTTCTTT.

The DNA for the CDR3 is TGTGCCCGCCGGGACAGCAGGAACACTGAAGCTTTCTTT. This codes for CARRDSRNTEAFF. This chain uses TRBV30 with TRBJ1-1, with 7 bases aligning to TRBD1. The junction had 7 bases not matched to a gene; V was cut back by 8 bases and J by 1 base. The CDR3 has 13 amino acids. Germline-derived CDR1 and CDR2 are GTSNPN and SVGIG (reference sequence).

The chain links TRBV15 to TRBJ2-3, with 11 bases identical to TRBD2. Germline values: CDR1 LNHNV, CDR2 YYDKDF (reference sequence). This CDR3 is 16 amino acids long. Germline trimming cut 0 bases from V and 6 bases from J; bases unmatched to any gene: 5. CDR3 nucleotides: TGTGCCACCAGCAGAGAGACTAGCGGGATGGGGGATACGCAGTATTTT. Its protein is CATSRETSGMGDTQYF.